The clone carrying this T cell receptor (beta chain) appeared a few times. The ends lost 3 bases at V and 0 bases at J; junction bases unmatched: 6. CDR1 and CDR2 from the germline V gene are SGHAT and FQNNGV. This CDR3 spans 17 amino acids. This entry is derived from a study of cytomegalovirus exposure and HLA in healthy donors. Study context: T cells numbering around 180 million yielded around 120 million unique TCR beta sequences in an earlier analysis.

PCR employed 60 Vbeta and 13 Jbeta primers. Produced via immunoSEQ multiplex PCR; TCRdb's table is partial and in-frame only. This sample has 95,000 to 150,000 clones, with 77% found just once. The sample taken for sequencing was PBMCs. V usage is TRBV11-2 and J usage is TRBJ1-1, with 11 bases that match TRBD1. The origin of this receptor is a woman in her thirties or forties in good health and CMV-seropositive. This CDR3 is CASSLEGQGAMNTEAFF. In DNA, the CDR3 is TGTGCCAGCAGCTTGGAAGGACAGGGGGCCATGAACACTGAAGCTTTCTTT.